These 21 T cell receptor beta chains came from one sample sequenced in a study of regulatory T cells in long-lasting Graves disease. Time point: newly diagnosed GD, antithyroid drugs for less than 3 months. From RNA extracted from PBMCs, the TCR library was made. Building of the TCR beta libraries involved iRepertoire HTBI primers and Arm-PCR of CDR3 regions. From the multiplex PCR reads, TCRdb called clonotypes with MiXCR, one entry per CDR3 protein. The data contain fewer than 650,000 distinct CDR3 sequences, around 17% of them singletons. A further study also used this sample, focusing on T cells in Graves' hyperthyroidism and ophthalmopathy.

This sample comprised peripheral blood mononuclear cells (PBMCs), obtained at new diagnosis, from a patient treated with antithyroid drugs. The receptors shown here come from a woman aged 25 to 45 with Graves disease.

This chain connects TRBV9 to TRBJ2-1; 9 bases line up with TRBD2. Germline trimming cut 4 bases from V and 0 bases from J; bases unmatched to any gene: 8. This CDR3 has 17 amino acids. The germline gives CDR1 SGDLS, CDR2 YYNGEE. The CDR3 nucleotides read TGTGCCAGCAGCCTCCGGGGACTAGCCAGCTCCTACAATGAGCAGTTCTTC. It is translated as CASSLRGLASSYNEQFF.

As to this clonotype: One base away lies a much larger clone, so this may be a sequencing read error. The V call is TRBV28, the J call TRBJ2-4, with a tentative D call TRBD2 (6 bases). CDR1 is MDHEN, CDR2 SYDVKM, per germline. CDR3 length: 14 residues. The CDR3 sequence is CASSSGGIKNIQCF. The CDR3 bases are TGTGCCAGCAGCTCCGGCGGGATAAAAAACATTCAGTGCTTC.

The genes are TRBV4-3 and TRBJ2-7; D gene uncertain. V was pared by 4 bases and J by 3 bases, with 16 bases between. This CDR3 region has 15 residues. Germline loops: CDR1 LGHNA, CDR2 YSLEER. CDR3 in amino acids: CASSPGVGDVYEQYF. The DNA for the CDR3 is TGCGCCAGCAGCCCCGGTGTTGGGGATGTCTACGAGCAGTACTTC.

Ten or more counts support this clonotype. CDR3 region: CASSLRSQVGQGFAHEQYF. The CDR3 nucleotides are TGTGCCAGCAGTTTACGGTCTCAGGTGGGACAGGGTTTCGCCCACGAGCAGTACTTC. This chain uses TRBV28 with TRBJ2-7; 9 nucleotides match TRBD1. CDR1 and CDR2 from the germline V gene are MDHEN and SYDVKM. The CDR3 runs to 19 residues. The trim removed 2 bases at V and 5 bases at J, leaving 19 bases unmatched.

This clonotype was recorded at least ten times. DNA of the CDR3: TGCAGCGTCCGCCGGGACCTAACCTACGAGCAGTACTTC. As protein: CSVRRDLTYEQYF. The chain uses TRBV29-1 and TRBJ2-7; D possibly matches TRBD1 or TRBD2 (5 bases each). Germline CDR1 and CDR2: SQVTM and ANQGSEA. This CDR3 has 13 amino acids. The V end was cut by 6 bases, the J end by 2 bases, with 14 bases between.

This clonotype has a count of ten or more. The chain links TRBV20-1 to TRBJ1-1; D unresolved. The V gene lost 1 base and the J gene lost 3 bases, with 12 bases spanning the gap. There are 14 residues in the CDR3. Germline V gene lookup returns CDR1 DFQATT and CDR2 SNEGSKA (reference sequence). The CDR3 is CSARGGRGDTEAFF. The CDR3 DNA reads TGCAGTGCTAGAGGAGGACGGGGAGACACTGAAGCTTTCTTT.

This clonotype showed up many times. The chain recombines TRBV12-3 or TRBV12-4 with TRBJ2-3; D possibly uses TRBD1 or TRBD2 (6 bases each). The CDR3 consists of 16 residues. Trimming took off 6 bases at V and 1 base at J, with 17 bases between the two ends. The CDR3 reads CASSGGGVGRTDTQYF. The CDR3 nucleotides read TGTGCCAGCAGCGGGGGCGGGGTCGGGCGCACAGATACGCAGTATTTT.

The chain recombines TRBV9 with TRBJ2-3; 8 bases line up with TRBD2. Germline loops: CDR1 SGDLS, CDR2 YYNGEE. J gave up 0 bases and V 0 bases, and 6 bases lay outside the gene matches. The CDR3 runs to 17 residues. CDR3 sequence: CASSVAGLGFSTDTQYF. CDR3 nucleotides: TGTGCCAGCAGCGTAGCGGGACTAGGATTTAGCACAGATACGCAGTATTTT.

CDR3 sequence (DNA): TGTGCCAGTAGTCCCCCGGAGGAATATGCACCCCTCCACTTT. Amino acid sequence: CASSPPEEYAPLHF. V usage is TRBV19 and J usage is TRBJ1-6; D is unresolved. V was shortened by 5 bases and J by 11 bases, with 16 bases between the two germline ends. The CDR3 contains 14 residues. CDR1 is LNHDA, CDR2 SQIVND, per germline (reference sequence). The full variable domain, in which reference TRBV19 and TRBJ1-6 provide the parts outside the CDR3, is DGGITQSPKYLFRKEGQNVTLSCEQNLNHDAMYWYRQDPGQGLRLIYYSQIVNDFQKGDIAEGYSVSREKKESFPLTVTSAQKNPTAFYLCASSPPEEYAPLHFGNGTRLTVT.

Regarding this clonotype: This may arise from a read error, as a much more abundant clone is one base away. No conserved phenylalanine or tryptophan ends this CDR3, so it is likely a read error. The gene calls are TRBV20-1 and TRBJ1-2, with a tentative D call TRBD1 (5 bases). The germline gives CDR1 DFQATT, CDR2 SNEGSKA (reference sequence). The V end was cut by 4 bases, the J end by 2 bases, with 8 bases between. The CDR3 sequence is 12 residues long. CDR3 coding DNA: TGCAGTGCTAAAGGGGAAAACTATGGCTACACCTAC. Translation: CSAKGENYGYTY.

The chain has TRBV7-2 and TRBJ2-2; maybe TRBD2 (6 bases). Germline V gene lookup returns CDR1 SGHTA and CDR2 FQGNSA. The CDR3 contains 15 residues. The germline V and J ends were trimmed by 5 bases and 0 bases, with 10 bases remaining between them. The CDR3 DNA sequence: TGTGCCAGCAGCCTCCGGGGGACGAACACCGGGGAGCTGTTTTTT. As protein: CASSLRGTNTGELFF.

This clonotype was seen repeatedly, ten times or more. The rearrangement uses TRBV12-3 or TRBV12-4 and TRBJ1-5; D gene uncertain. The V end was cut by 6 bases, the J end by 5 bases, with 8 bases between. The CDR3 contains 12 residues. For the CDR3, the DNA is TGTGCCAGCAGCTTTGGGGATCAGCCCCAGCATTTT. It codes for CASSFGDQPQHF.

The V and J genes are TRBV7-9 and TRBJ2-3; 10 nucleotides line up with TRBD2. Trimming removed 1 base from V and 5 bases from J; junction bases left unmatched: 6. The CDR3 runs 16 residues. CDR1 is SEHNR and CDR2 is FQNEAQ in the germline V gene (reference sequence). As DNA, the CDR3 is TGTGCCAGCAGCTTAGTCCTAGCGGGAGTCAGAGATACGCAGTATTTT. Translating it yields CASSLVLAGVRDTQYF.

The chain combines TRBV6-1 with TRBJ1-2; D not certain. V was shortened by 7 bases and J by 2 bases, with 11 bases between the two germline ends. This CDR3 is 13 amino acids long. Germline V gives CDR1 MNHNS, CDR2 SASEGT. The CDR3 DNA reads TGTGCCAGCAACCTTGACGGCAACTATGGCTACACCTTC. Encoded protein: CASNLDGNYGYTF.

In its sample, this clonotype was seen many times. The rearrangement joins TRBV10-3 to TRBJ1-1; tentative D call: TRBD1 (6 bases). Per germline, CDR1 ENHRY and CDR2 SYGVKD. The CDR3 has 13 amino acids. V dropped 10 bases and J dropped 4 bases, with 16 bases sitting between them. The DNA for the CDR3 is TGTGCCACGGGGAGTCAGGGGAGCACTGAAGCTTTCTTT. Protein product: CATGSQGSTEAFF.

The CDR3 sequence: CAWSRQGHQPQHF. The CDR3 DNA follows: TGTGCCTGGAGTCGACAGGGACATCAGCCCCAGCATTTT. The gene calls are TRBV30 and TRBJ1-5, with 7 bases fitting TRBD1. The CDR3 is 13 amino acids. Germline lookup yields CDR1 GTSNPN and CDR2 SVGIG (reference sequence). The trim removed 2 bases at V and 5 bases at J, leaving 3 bases unmatched.

This clonotype occurred many times. The chain recombines TRBV7-2 with TRBJ2-1; 7 bases agree with TRBD2. The CDR3 has 20 amino acids. From germline, CDR1 is SGHTA and CDR2 FQGNSA. With V trimmed by 1 base and J by 2 bases, 17 bases remained unmatched. CDR3 sequence: CASSLETRWASGPTYNEQFF. The CDR3 DNA sequence: TGTGCCAGCAGCTTAGAGACGAGGTGGGCTAGCGGACCGACCTACAATGAGCAGTTCTTC.

This clonotype was seen just once. A much larger clone lies one base from this, so it may be a read error. The rearrangement uses TRBV6-5 and TRBJ2-2, with 10 nucleotides matching TRBD2. J was trimmed by 6 bases and V by 4 bases; bases with no gene match: 5. CDR3 length equals 15 residues. The germline V gene has CDR1 MNHEY and CDR2 SVGAGI. The CDR3 loop is CASSSSSGRAGELFF. The CDR3, as DNA: TGTGCCAGCAGTTCATCTAGCGGGAGAGCCGGGGAGCTGTTTTTT.

This rearrangement joins TRBV19 to TRBJ1-3, with a possible D match to TRBD1 (6 bases). V lost 7 bases and J 0 bases, leaving 10 bases between the germline ends. Per germline, CDR1 LNHDA and CDR2 SQIVND (reference sequence). CDR3 size: 14 residues. CDR3 loop: CASTGTPSGNTIYF. CDR3 in DNA: TGTGCCAGTACCGGGACACCCTCTGGAAACACCATATATTTT. Using reference TRBV19 and TRBJ1-3 for the parts outside the CDR3, the full variable domain is DGGITQSPKYLFRKEGQNVTLSCEQNLNHDAMYWYRQDPGQGLRLIYYSQIVNDFQKGDIAEGYSVSREKKESFPLTVTSAQKNPTAFYLCASTGTPSGNTIYFGEGSWLTVV.

This clonotype has more than one count but fewer than ten. The rearrangement uses TRBV11-1 and TRBJ1-3; D is undetermined. Trimming pared 3 bases from V and 0 bases from J, leaving 12 bases between. Per germline, CDR1 SGHAT and CDR2 FQDESV (reference sequence). The CDR3 covers 16 residues. In DNA form, the CDR3 reads TGTGCCAGCAGCTTGATGGGCGCCAGCTCTGGAAACACCATATATTTT. It encodes CASSLMGASSGNTIYF.

There are a few counts of this clonotype. The chain is built from TRBV14 and TRBJ2-7; perhaps TRBD1 as D (6 bases). The V gene lost 4 bases and the J gene lost 1 base, with 17 bases spanning the gap. There are 16 residues in the CDR3. Germline-derived CDR1 and CDR2 are SGHDN and FVKESK. CDR3 protein: CASSRGPETLSYEQYF. The CDR3 bases are TGTGCCAGCAGCCGGGGGCCGGAGACGTTATCCTACGAGCAGTACTTC.